The 2 T cell receptor beta chains below were found in one sample sequenced in a study of blood T cell repertoires in COVID-19. Some clones are missing from TCRdb's copy, which holds only in-frame ones; the method was immunoSEQ multiplex PCR. The sample gives around 180,000 clones, around 85% of which show up once; under 2.5% is in the top ten. The sequenced material came from peripheral blood. These receptors originate from a man aged 70 or older with active or convalescent COVID-19.

The chain is built from TRBV7-9 and TRBJ1-5; possible D gene TRBD1, 6 bases. This CDR3 is built from 14 residues. The germline V and J ends were trimmed by 5 bases and 7 bases, with 15 bases remaining between them. Germline lookup yields CDR1 SEHNR and CDR2 FQNEAQ (reference sequence). This CDR3 reads CASSDSTGIQPQHF. The DNA for the CDR3 is TGTGCCAGCAGCGATAGTACAGGGATCCAGCCCCAGCATTTT.

The CDR3 loop reads CATRVGAGARDTQYF. The CDR3 nucleotides read TGTGCCACCAGAGTGGGGGCGGGGGCACGTGATACGCAGTATTTT. This chain links TRBV15 with TRBJ2-3, with D possibly being TRBD2 (7 bases). This CDR3 is built from 15 residues. The germline V and J ends were trimmed by 6 bases and 6 bases, with 19 bases remaining between them. The germline V gene encodes CDR1 LNHNV and CDR2 YYDKDF (reference sequence).